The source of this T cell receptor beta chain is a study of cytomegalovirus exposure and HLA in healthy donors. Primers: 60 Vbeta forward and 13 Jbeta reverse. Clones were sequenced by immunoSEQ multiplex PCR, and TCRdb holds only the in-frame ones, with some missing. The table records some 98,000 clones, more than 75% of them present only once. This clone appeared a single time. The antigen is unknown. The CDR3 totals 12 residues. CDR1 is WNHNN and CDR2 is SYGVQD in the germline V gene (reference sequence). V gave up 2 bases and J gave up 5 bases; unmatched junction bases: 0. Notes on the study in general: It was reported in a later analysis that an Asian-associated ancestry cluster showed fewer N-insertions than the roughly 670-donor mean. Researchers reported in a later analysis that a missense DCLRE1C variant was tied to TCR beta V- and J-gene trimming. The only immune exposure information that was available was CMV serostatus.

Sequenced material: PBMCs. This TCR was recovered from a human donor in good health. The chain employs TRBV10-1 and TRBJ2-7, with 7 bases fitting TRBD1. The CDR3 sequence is CASSEQGDEQYF. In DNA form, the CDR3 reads TGCGCCAGCAGTGAGCAGGGGGACGAGCAGTACTTC.